Each of the 8 T cell receptor beta chains below was sequenced from the same sample in a study of cytomegalovirus exposure and HLA in healthy donors. The PCR was carried out with 60 Vbeta primers and 13 Jbeta primers. Libraries were prepared by immunoSEQ multiplex PCR; TCRdb keeps only in-frame clonotypes and omits some of them. There are about 88,000 clones in the sample; 70% to 90% occur only once, and 2.3% lies in the top ten. Specimen: PBMCs. All receptors come from a man aged 18-30 years in good health and CMV-seronegative.

V gene TRBV19 combines with J gene TRBJ2-7; 8 bases are a match to TRBD2. The trim removed 2 bases at V and 6 bases at J, leaving 15 bases unmatched. This CDR3 has 17 amino acids. Germline CDR1 reads LNHDA; CDR2 reads SQIVND (reference sequence). As DNA, the CDR3 is TGTGCCAGTAGTATAAAAGGACCGGGACTAGAAACTGGCGAGCAGTACTTC. It translates to CASSIKGPGLETGEQYF.

This chain's CDR3 is CASSLGDPFNYGYTF. The DNA of the CDR3 is TGTGCCAGCAGTTTAGGAGACCCCTTTAACTATGGCTACACCTTC. The chain uses TRBV28 and TRBJ1-2; no reliable D call. This CDR3 region has 15 residues. Deletions cut 2 bases from V and 1 base from J, with 11 bases between. Germline loops: CDR1 MDHEN, CDR2 SYDVKM.

The rearrangement joins TRBV19 to TRBJ2-7; a possible D gene is TRBD1 (6 bases). Trimming stripped 6 bases from V and 2 bases from J, with 11 bases between. CDR1 is LNHDA and CDR2 is SQIVND in the germline V gene (reference sequence). The CDR3 spans 13 residues. The CDR3 sequence: CASSRRTAYEQYF. CDR3 sequence (DNA): TGTGCCAGTAGCAGAAGGACAGCCTACGAGCAGTACTTC. Looking up the rest from reference TRBV19 and TRBJ2-7 gives the full variable domain: DGGITQSPKYLFRKEGQNVTLSCEQNLNHDAMYWYRQDPGQGLRLIYYSQIVNDFQKGDIAEGYSVSREKKESFPLTVTSAQKNPTAFYLCASSRRTAYEQYFGPGTRLTVT.

This clone was counted once. The chain employs TRBV28 and TRBJ1-5; TRBD1 is a possible D gene (5 bases). CDR3 size: 15 residues. V dropped 7 bases and J dropped 6 bases, with 19 bases sitting between them. The germline CDR1 and CDR2 sequences are MDHEN and SYDVKM. CDR3 sequence (DNA): TGTGCCAGCAACAAAAGGGGTTGGGCAAGTCAGCCCCAGCATTTT. Protein product: CASNKRGWASQPQHF.

This clone has more than one count but fewer than ten. The rearrangement uses TRBV11-2 and TRBJ1-6, with D hard to call. CDR3 size: 17 residues. V was pared by 0 bases and J by 10 bases, with 19 bases between. Looked up from germline, CDR1 is SGHAT and CDR2 is FQNNGV. The CDR3 DNA follows: TGTGCCAGCAGCTTAGATGTGTGGAGTTACCGAGGGTCACCCCTCCACTTT. Protein product: CASSLDVWSYRGSPLHF.

This clone was found once. The chain uses TRBV21-1 and TRBJ2-3; the listed D gene, TRBD1, was not tested against the DNA. TRBV21-1 represents a pseudogene. This CDR3 spans 19 amino acids. CDR3 nucleotide sequence: TGTGCCAGCAGCCTCACTGGGAGGACAGGGTGCGCCCGCACAGATACGCAGTATTTT. The encoded protein is CASSLTGRTGCARTDTQYF.

The chain couples TRBV11-2 to TRBJ2-5; possible D gene TRBD2, 6 bases. The CDR3 extends over 17 amino acids. Germline V lookup: CDR1 SGHAT, CDR2 FQNNGV. With 1 base removed from V and 5 bases from J, the gap between germline ends came to 20 bases. CDR3 bases: TGTGCCAGCAGCTTAGTCGTTGAGCGGGCTCCGGGCGAGACCCAGTACTTC. This codes for CASSLVVERAPGETQYF.

The V gene is TRBV7-2, the J gene TRBJ2-1; 11 bases are a match to TRBD2. CDR3 length: 15 residues. Germline trimming cut 5 bases from V and 6 bases from J; bases unmatched to any gene: 6. From germline, CDR1 is SGHTA and CDR2 FQGNSA. CDR3 residues: CASSIHGTSGNEQFF. Here the CDR3 DNA reads TGTGCCAGCAGCATCCATGGGACTAGCGGCAATGAGCAGTTCTTC. The full variable domain, rest sourced from reference TRBV7-2 and TRBJ2-1, is GAGVSQSPSNKVTEKGKDVELRCDPISGHTALYWYRQSLGQGLEFLIYFQGNSAPDKSGLPSDRFSAERTGGSVSTLTIQRTQQEDSAVYLCASSIHGTSGNEQFFGPGTRLTVL.